One and the same sample provided the 31 T cell receptor beta chains below, sequenced in a study of shared clonotypes between healthy human individuals. The assay was immunoSEQ multiplex PCR, and TCRdb's table has in-frame clones only and misses some. The repertoire holds approximately 2.5 million clones, with 90% to 95% as singletons. What was sequenced was naive CD4+ T cells sorted from blood. Subset reported: CD45RA+ positively selected. All receptors derive from a man younger than 30 in good health.

In its sample, this clone was seen once. The rearrangement links TRBV2 to TRBJ2-5; D not certain. Germline values: CDR1 SNHLY, CDR2 FYNNEI. The V end lost 8 bases, the J end lost 0 bases, and 10 bases lay between the germline ends. The CDR3 loop spans 13 amino acids. As DNA, the CDR3 is TGTGCCAGCTGTGGAACGTACCAAGAGACCCAGTACTTC. This translates into CASCGTYQETQYF.

The count of this clone is one. J is TRBJ1-5 and V is TRBV6-1; maybe TRBD1 (5 bases). CDR1 and CDR2 (germline): MNHNS, SASEGT. Trimming took 7 bases from V and 6 from J, leaving 16 bases between them. The CDR3 length is 14 residues. The CDR3 DNA reads TGTGCCAGCACATATTTGGGGGTGGGTCAGCCCCAGCATTTT. It yields the protein CASTYLGVGQPQHF.

The sample holds one count of this clone. This chain links TRBV6-1 with TRBJ2-1, with D hard to call. The CDR3 runs to 16 residues. The V end was cut by 1 base, the J end by 12 bases, with 22 bases between. The germline V gene encodes CDR1 MNHNS and CDR2 SASEGT. The CDR3 nucleotides are TGTGCCAGCAGTGAAGTCCGACGACTCCTCCTTCCCTGGCAGTTCTTC. It encodes CASSEVRRLLLPWQFF.

CDR3 sequence reads: CASSQDRNSQETQYF. CDR3 DNA sequence: TGCGCCAGCAGCCAAGATCGAAACAGCCAAGAGACCCAGTACTTC. The chain is built from TRBV4-1 and TRBJ2-5; no definite D call. This CDR3 is built from 15 residues. The V end was cut by 0 bases, the J end by 1 base, with 9 bases between. The germline V gene encodes CDR1 MGHRA and CDR2 YSYEKL.

This clone was counted between two and nine times. This rearrangement joins TRBV30 to TRBJ1-2, with D perhaps TRBD1 (6 bases). Deletions cut 2 bases from V and 8 bases from J, with 18 bases between. The CDR3 is made up of 14 amino acids. CDR1 and CDR2 (germline): GTSNPN, SVGIG (reference sequence). The CDR3 loop is CAWSPYGTSMGYTF. The CDR3 bases are TGTGCCTGGAGTCCCTACGGGACATCGATGGGCTACACCTTC.

Turning to this clone: In the same sample, other DNA sequences code for this CDR3. V is TRBV11-2 and J is TRBJ1-2; D is ambiguous. The CDR3 has 11 amino acids. The germline V gene has CDR1 SGHAT and CDR2 FQNNGV. Trimming took 1 base from V and 8 from J, leaving 5 bases between them. DNA for the CDR3: TGTGCCAGCAGCTTAGGGTACGGCTACACCTTC. It yields the protein CASSLGYGYTF.

The V gene is TRBV19, the J gene TRBJ1-4; D might be TRBD1 (5 bases). The germline gives CDR1 LNHDA, CDR2 SQIVND (reference sequence). This CDR3 is built from 15 residues. V lost 4 bases to trimming and J lost 4 bases, with 13 bases between them. The CDR3 here is CASSTPGLNNEKLFF. The CDR3 nucleotides read TGTGCCAGTAGTACCCCGGGGCTGAATAATGAAAAACTGTTTTTT.

The chain has TRBV15 and TRBJ2-3; TRBD1 is a possible D gene (6 bases). Per the germline V gene, CDR1 is LNHNV and CDR2 is YYDKDF (reference sequence). The CDR3 length is 16 residues. V gave up 3 bases and J gave up 1 base, with 14 bases separating them. CDR3 sequence: CATSSADSPGTDTQYF. CDR3 DNA: TGTGCCACCAGCAGTGCGGACAGTCCGGGCACAGATACGCAGTATTTT.

CDR3 in DNA: TGTGCCAGCAGCTTAAGGTCCTTACAGGGGGGATTAGGTGGGGCCAACGTCCTGACTTTC. Protein sequence: CASSLRSLQGGLGGANVLTF. The V gene is TRBV7-8, the J gene TRBJ2-6, with 8 nucleotides matching TRBD1. The V gene's germline CDR1 is SGHVS and CDR2 FQNEAQ. CDR3 length: 20 amino acids. J gave up 3 bases and V 2 bases, and 15 bases lay outside the gene matches.

The V gene is TRBV19, the J gene TRBJ2-3, with TRBD2 identical over 7 bases. Per the germline V gene, CDR1 is LNHDA and CDR2 is SQIVND (reference sequence). The length of the CDR3 is 16 residues. The V gene end was trimmed by 8 bases and the J gene end by 0 bases; junction bases not matched to a gene: 11. The CDR3, as DNA: TGTGCCAGTTCCCCAAAGGGGCGGGGGAGCACAGATACGCAGTATTTT. This gives the protein CASSPKGRGSTDTQYF. The variable domain in full, completed from reference TRBV19 and TRBJ2-3, reads DGGITQSPKYLFRKEGQNVTLSCEQNLNHDAMYWYRQDPGQGLRLIYYSQIVNDFQKGDIAEGYSVSREKKESFPLTVTSAQKNPTAFYLCASSPKGRGSTDTQYFGPGTRLTVL.

V gene TRBV29-1 combines with J gene TRBJ2-3; 8 bases agree with TRBD1. CDR1 SQVTM and CDR2 ANQGSEA come from the germline V gene. V was pared by 2 bases and J by 1 base, with 2 bases of the junction left unmatched. The CDR3 extends over 14 amino acids. The CDR3 loop reads CSVEQGAGTDTQYF. The CDR3 coding sequence is TGCAGCGTTGAACAGGGGGCTGGCACAGATACGCAGTATTTT.

This clone appeared a few times. The rearrangement links TRBV2 to TRBJ1-5; TRBD1 aligns across 10 bases. Germline CDR1 is SNHLY and CDR2 is FYNNEI. The J segment lost 6 bases and the V segment lost 7 bases, leaving 9 bases of the junction unmatched. The CDR3 is 15 residues long. CDR3 residues: CASIKGQGVRQPQHF. CDR3 DNA: TGTGCCAGCATTAAAGGACAGGGGGTTCGTCAGCCCCAGCATTTT.

This chain uses TRBV30 with TRBJ2-3; D call uncertain. V lost 4 bases, J lost 4 bases, and 9 bases lay in between. The CDR3 length is 12 residues. Germline V lookup: CDR1 GTSNPN, CDR2 SVGIG (reference sequence). The CDR3, as DNA: TGTGCCTGGACCCCCGGGCCAGATACGCAGTATTTT. This encodes CAWTPGPDTQYF.

This CDR3 reads CASSARSGLAGTGANVLTF. DNA for the CDR3: TGTGCCAGCAGTGCCCGCAGTGGACTAGCTGGAACTGGGGCCAACGTCCTGACTTTC. J is TRBJ2-6 and V is TRBV28, with 8 bases that match TRBD2. CDR1 and CDR2 (germline): MDHEN, SYDVKM. The CDR3 contains 19 residues. Unmatched junction bases numbered 14, after V lost 5 bases and J lost 2 bases.

The V and J genes are TRBV10-2 and TRBJ2-3; no reliable D call. CDR3 length: 15 amino acids. Looked up from germline, CDR1 is WSHSY and CDR2 is SAAADI. V was pared by 3 bases and J by 0 bases, with 10 bases between. The CDR3 sequence is CASSEMGTSTDTQYF. The CDR3 DNA reads TGCGCCAGCAGTGAAATGGGTACTAGCACAGATACGCAGTATTTT.

This clone was seen a few times. The V and J genes are TRBV30 and TRBJ1-5; D is possibly TRBD1 (5 bases). Germline lookup yields CDR1 GTSNPN and CDR2 SVGIG (reference sequence). The CDR3 is made up of 14 amino acids. Trimming took 1 base from V and 7 from J, leaving 14 bases between them. The CDR3 reads CAWSALGGTQPQHF. As DNA, the CDR3 is TGTGCCTGGAGTGCCCTCGGGGGGACCCAGCCCCAGCATTTT.

This sequence joins TRBV6-1 and TRBJ2-4; the D gene is possibly TRBD2 (5 bases). Trimming took off 4 bases at V and 15 bases at J, with 16 bases between the two ends. The CDR3 is made up of 12 amino acids. Germline CDR1 MNHNS, CDR2 SASEGT. The CDR3 here is CASSVDGVWVYF. The CDR3 nucleotides read TGTGCCAGCAGTGTAGACGGGGTATGGGTGTACTTC.

The V gene is TRBV7-2, the J gene TRBJ1-1, with a weak D call TRBD1 (5 bases). CDR3 length: 13 amino acids. Trimming cost V 4 bases and J 5 bases, with 11 bases left between them. The germline V gene has CDR1 SGHTA and CDR2 FQGNSA. CDR3 in amino acids: CASSWGPGTEAFF. CDR3 DNA sequence: TGTGCCAGCAGCTGGGGCCCGGGGACTGAAGCTTTCTTT.

The chain uses TRBV5-6 and TRBJ2-7, with TRBD1 matching 10 bases. CDR3 length: 13 residues. Germline CDR1 is SGHDT and CDR2 is YYEEEE. The J segment lost 12 bases and the V segment lost 2 bases, leaving 8 bases of the junction unmatched. This chain's CDR3 is CASSFQTGGKPYF. DNA for the CDR3: TGTGCCAGCAGCTTCCAGACAGGGGGCAAACCGTACTTC.

This chain uses TRBV27 with TRBJ2-7, with 14 bases identical to TRBD2. The germline gives CDR1 MNHEY, CDR2 SMNVEV (reference sequence). The V and J ends lost 6 bases and 4 bases, in that order; junction bases with no gene match: 8. This CDR3 has 16 residues. CDR3 sequence (DNA): TGTGCCAGCAGGGAGAGACTAGCGGGGGGGAAGTACGAGCAGTACTTC. The encoded protein is CASRERLAGGKYEQYF.

CDR3 region: CASSQIGSGMNTEAFF. As DNA, the CDR3 is TGCGCCAGCAGCCAAATAGGGAGCGGGATGAACACTGAAGCTTTCTTT. The gene calls are TRBV4-3 and TRBJ1-1; unclear D gene. The CDR3 runs 16 residues. Trimming removed 2 bases from V and 0 bases from J, with 13 bases in between. The germline V gene has CDR1 LGHNA and CDR2 YSLEER.

This chain connects TRBV4-2 to TRBJ2-1; 12 positions agree with TRBD2. CDR1 is LGHNA, CDR2 YNFKEQ, per germline. Trimming cost V 6 bases and J 0 bases; bases outside gene matches: 9. There are 18 residues in the CDR3. This chain's CDR3 is CASRQGLAGASSYNEQFF. DNA of the CDR3: TGTGCCAGCAGACAGGGACTAGCGGGCGCAAGCTCCTACAATGAGCAGTTCTTC.

The genes are TRBV2 and TRBJ1-3, with D possibly being TRBD1 (6 bases). From germline, CDR1 is SNHLY and CDR2 FYNNEI. This CDR3 contains 14 residues. V dropped 7 bases and J dropped 2 bases, with 12 bases sitting between them. CDR3 DNA sequence: TGTGCCAGCACCAAAGGGGGGGCTGGAAACACCATATATTTT. Translating gives CASTKGGAGNTIYF.

The chain carries TRBV6-4 and TRBJ2-2; weak D call: TRBD2 (6 bases). The V end lost 4 bases, the J end lost 5 bases, and 8 bases lay between the germline ends. The V gene's germline CDR1 is MRHNA and CDR2 SNTAGT. The CDR3 length is 13 residues. CDR3 in DNA: TGTGCCAGCAGTGCCGGGACTACCGGGGAGCTGTTTTTT. Translating gives CASSAGTTGELFF.

The gene calls are TRBV2 and TRBJ2-3, with D hard to call. CDR1 and CDR2 from the germline V gene are SNHLY and FYNNEI. Trimming removed 7 bases from V and 0 bases from J, with 11 bases in between. The CDR3 length is 14 residues. The CDR3 region has the DNA TGTGCCAGCAAGAAGGGTCTCAGCACAGATACGCAGTATTTT. Amino acid sequence: CASKKGLSTDTQYF.

The rearrangement uses TRBV7-3 and TRBJ2-1; perhaps TRBD2 as D (6 bases). Germline V lookup: CDR1 SGHTA, CDR2 FQGTGA. The ends were cut back, 3 bases at V and 8 bases at J, with 14 bases in the middle. The CDR3 runs to 14 residues. The CDR3 reads CASSLGLSIDEQFF. CDR3 sequence (DNA): TGTGCCAGCAGCTTGGGACTTTCCATCGATGAGCAGTTCTTC.

The chain couples TRBV5-1 to TRBJ2-7, with D perhaps being TRBD1 or TRBD2 (6 bases each). CDR3 length: 19 amino acids. The germline gives CDR1 SGHRS, CDR2 YFSETQ. V lost 4 bases and J lost 11, with 37 bases in between. CDR3 nucleotide sequence: TGCGCCAGCAGCCCCACAAAGGGCTGGGGGGCGTTCGGTTTAGATTGGGAGTACTTC. Its protein is CASSPTKGWGAFGLDWEYF.

This clone turned up a few times. This chain uses TRBV2 with TRBJ1-1; D is uncertain. Germline V gene sequence: CDR1 SNHLY, CDR2 FYNNEI. The CDR3 is 13 residues long. Trimming shortened V by 3 bases and J by 2 bases, and 7 bases separated the two germline ends. The CDR3 region has the DNA TGTGCCAGCAGTGAGGGAGTCAACACTGAAGCTTTCTTT. Protein sequence: CASSEGVNTEAFF.

This chain joins TRBV5-4 and TRBJ2-7; 9 bases are shared with TRBD2. Germline CDR1 is SGHNT and CDR2 is YYREEE (reference sequence). The CDR3 has 16 residues. V shed 0 bases and J 3 bases; nucleotides not matched to a gene: 7. CDR3 region: CASSLAASGKNYEQYF. CDR3 nucleotides: TGTGCCAGCAGCTTGGCCGCTAGCGGGAAGAACTACGAGCAGTACTTC.

On this clone: A junction end diverges from the germline sequence, so it may reflect a read error. The chain uses TRBV7-7 and TRBJ2-5; the D gene could be TRBD1 or TRBD2 (5 bases each). Germline CDR1 SSHAT, CDR2 FNYEAQ (reference sequence). The CDR3 has 14 residues. CDR3 DNA sequence: TGTGCTAGCAGCTTAGACGGGGCGGCAAAGACCCAGTACTTC. It encodes CASSLDGAAKTQYF.

This chain uses TRBV28 with TRBJ2-7; a weak D match, TRBD2 (9 bases). The CDR3 extends over 15 amino acids. The germline gives CDR1 MDHEN, CDR2 SYDVKM. The ends were cut back, 6 bases at V and 3 bases at J, with 18 bases in the middle. CDR3 loop: CASSPRGRGGYEQYF. CDR3 bases: TGTGCCAGCAGCCCCAGGGGGCGGGGGGGCTACGAGCAGTACTTC.